This T cell receptor beta chain is from a study of vaccination and CD4 T cells after COVID-19. At the level of the study: A vaccine, either BNT162b2 or mRNA-1273, was given to participants in two doses. Median time from COVID diagnosis to post-COVID sampling was 100 to 130 days (35 to 161).

This clonotype was observed once. What it binds is unknown. Germline V gives CDR1 LGHNA, CDR2 YNFKEQ. The CDR3 sequence is 17 residues long. The V segment lost 2 bases and the J segment 3 bases; nucleotides outside the gene matches: 7. With the Oncomine TCR Beta short-read assay, DNA from cultured CD4+ T cells was sequenced. In TCRdb, the PCR reads were re-called with MiXCR into one record per CDR3 protein. In the table there are around 15,000 distinct CDR3 sequences, approximately 50% of which are singletons. Treatment defined: roughly 10-day PBMC culture with coronavirus spike peptide pools or control peptides (ViraFEST assay).

This chain uses TRBV4-2 with TRBJ2-2, with 9 bases lining up with TRBD1. The material was CD4+ T cells from blood, cultured in vitro, obtained before SARS-CoV-2 vaccination. The source of this sequence is a human donor who had recovered from COVID-19. The CDR3 sequence: CASSQRGTGRYTGELFF. The DNA of the CDR3 is TGTGCCAGCAGCCAACGAGGGACAGGGCGGTACACCGGGGAGCTGTTTTTT.